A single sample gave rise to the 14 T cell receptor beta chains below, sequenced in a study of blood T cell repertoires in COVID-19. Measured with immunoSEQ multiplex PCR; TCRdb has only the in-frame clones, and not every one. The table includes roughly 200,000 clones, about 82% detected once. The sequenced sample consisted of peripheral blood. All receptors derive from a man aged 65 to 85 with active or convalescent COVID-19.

Here the CDR3 DNA reads TGTGCCAGCAGTGAAGGGACACCGCAGAGTAGGGTCTATGGCTACACCTTC. It specifies CASSEGTPQSRVYGYTF. This chain uses TRBV6-1 with TRBJ1-2, with D possibly TRBD1 on 5 matching bases. The CDR3 runs to 17 residues. With 1 base removed from V and 4 bases from J, the gap between germline ends came to 19 bases. CDR1 and CDR2 from the germline V gene are MNHNS and SASEGT.

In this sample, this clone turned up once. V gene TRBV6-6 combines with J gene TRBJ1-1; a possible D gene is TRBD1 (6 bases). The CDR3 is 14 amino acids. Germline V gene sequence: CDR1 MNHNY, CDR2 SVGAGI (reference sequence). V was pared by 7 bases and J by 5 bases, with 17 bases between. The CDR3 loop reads CASTRARGETEAFF. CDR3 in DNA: TGTGCCAGCACTAGAGCCAGGGGAGAAACTGAAGCTTTCTTT.

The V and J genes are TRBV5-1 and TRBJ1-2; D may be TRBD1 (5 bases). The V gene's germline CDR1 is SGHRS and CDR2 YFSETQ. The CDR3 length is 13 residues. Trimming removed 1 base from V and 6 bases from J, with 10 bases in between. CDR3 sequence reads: CASSLQGWDGYTF. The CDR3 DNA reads TGCGCCAGCAGCTTGCAGGGATGGGATGGCTACACCTTC.

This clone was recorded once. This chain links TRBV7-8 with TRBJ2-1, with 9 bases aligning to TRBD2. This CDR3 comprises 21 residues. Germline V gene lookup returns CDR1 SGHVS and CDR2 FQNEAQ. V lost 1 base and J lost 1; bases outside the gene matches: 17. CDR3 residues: CASSLVPLAGGFLTSYNEQFF. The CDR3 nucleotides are TGTGCCAGCAGCTTAGTTCCCTTGGCGGGGGGGTTCCTTACATCCTACAATGAGCAGTTCTTC.

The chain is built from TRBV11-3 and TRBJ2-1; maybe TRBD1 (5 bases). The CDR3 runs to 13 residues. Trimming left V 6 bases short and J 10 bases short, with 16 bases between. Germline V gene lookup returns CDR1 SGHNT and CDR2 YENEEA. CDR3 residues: CASSLGPKGEQFF. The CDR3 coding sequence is TGTGCCAGCAGTCTGGGGCCTAAGGGCGAGCAGTTCTTC.

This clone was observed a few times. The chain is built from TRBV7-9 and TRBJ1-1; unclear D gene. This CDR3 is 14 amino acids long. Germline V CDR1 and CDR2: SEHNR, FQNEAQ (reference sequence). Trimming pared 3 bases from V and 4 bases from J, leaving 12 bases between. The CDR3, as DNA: TGTGCCAGCAGCTTTGAACAGTGGCGCACTGAAGCTTTCTTT. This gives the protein CASSFEQWRTEAFF.

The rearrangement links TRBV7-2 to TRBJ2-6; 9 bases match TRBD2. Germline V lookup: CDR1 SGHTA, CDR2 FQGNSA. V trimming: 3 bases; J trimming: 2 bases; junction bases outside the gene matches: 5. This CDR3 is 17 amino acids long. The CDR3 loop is CASSFKRGEAGANVLTF. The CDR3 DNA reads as TGTGCCAGCAGCTTCAAGCGGGGGGAAGCTGGGGCCAACGTCCTGACTTTC.

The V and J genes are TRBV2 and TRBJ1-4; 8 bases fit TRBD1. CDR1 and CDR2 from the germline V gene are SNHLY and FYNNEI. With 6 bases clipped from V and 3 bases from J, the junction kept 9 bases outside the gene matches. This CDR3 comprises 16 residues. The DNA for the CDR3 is TGTGCCAGCAGCGCTCAGGGGGCGCGTTCTAATGAAAAACTGTTTTTT. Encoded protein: CASSAQGARSNEKLFF.

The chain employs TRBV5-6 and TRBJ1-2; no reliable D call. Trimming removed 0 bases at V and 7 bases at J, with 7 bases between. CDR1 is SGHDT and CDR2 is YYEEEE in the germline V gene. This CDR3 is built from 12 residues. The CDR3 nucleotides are TGTGCCAGCAGCTTGGCCCGGGTTGGCTACACCTTC. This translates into CASSLARVGYTF.

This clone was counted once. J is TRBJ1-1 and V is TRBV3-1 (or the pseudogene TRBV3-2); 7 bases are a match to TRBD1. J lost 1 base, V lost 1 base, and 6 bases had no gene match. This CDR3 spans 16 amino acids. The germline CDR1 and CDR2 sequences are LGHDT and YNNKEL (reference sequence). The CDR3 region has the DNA TGTGCCAGCAGCCAAGCCCCGGACAGGAGGAACACTGAAGCTTTCTTT. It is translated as CASSQAPDRRNTEAFF.

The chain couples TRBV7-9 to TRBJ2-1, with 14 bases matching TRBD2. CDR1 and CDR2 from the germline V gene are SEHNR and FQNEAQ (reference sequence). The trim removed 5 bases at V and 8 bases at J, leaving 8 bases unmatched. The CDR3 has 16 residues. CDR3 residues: CASSPGLAGEIDEQFF. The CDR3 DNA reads TGTGCCAGCAGCCCGGGACTAGCGGGAGAGATTGATGAGCAGTTCTTC.

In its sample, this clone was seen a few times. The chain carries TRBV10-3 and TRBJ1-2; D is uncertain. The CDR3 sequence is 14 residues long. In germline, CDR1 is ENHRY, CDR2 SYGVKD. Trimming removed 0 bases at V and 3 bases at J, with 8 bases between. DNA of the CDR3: TGTGCCATCAGTGAGTCGACGGGGTACTATGGCTACACCTTC. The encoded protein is CAISESTGYYGYTF.

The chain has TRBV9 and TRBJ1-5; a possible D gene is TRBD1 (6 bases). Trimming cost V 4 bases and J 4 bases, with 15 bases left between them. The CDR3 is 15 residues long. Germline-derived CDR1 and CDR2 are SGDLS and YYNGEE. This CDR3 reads CASSQTGTTNQPQHF. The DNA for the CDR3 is TGTGCCAGCAGCCAGACCGGGACAACTAATCAGCCCCAGCATTTT.

The CDR3 here is CASSSPTGSNTGELFF. The CDR3 coding sequence is TGTGCCAGCAGCTCCCCGACAGGGTCGAACACCGGGGAGCTGTTTTTT. This sequence joins TRBV5-5 and TRBJ2-2; 7 nucleotides align to TRBD1. Germline CDR1 is SGHKS and CDR2 is YYEKEE (reference sequence). The CDR3 length is 16 residues. V shed 3 bases, J shed 0 bases, and the junction held 5 bases outside the gene matches.